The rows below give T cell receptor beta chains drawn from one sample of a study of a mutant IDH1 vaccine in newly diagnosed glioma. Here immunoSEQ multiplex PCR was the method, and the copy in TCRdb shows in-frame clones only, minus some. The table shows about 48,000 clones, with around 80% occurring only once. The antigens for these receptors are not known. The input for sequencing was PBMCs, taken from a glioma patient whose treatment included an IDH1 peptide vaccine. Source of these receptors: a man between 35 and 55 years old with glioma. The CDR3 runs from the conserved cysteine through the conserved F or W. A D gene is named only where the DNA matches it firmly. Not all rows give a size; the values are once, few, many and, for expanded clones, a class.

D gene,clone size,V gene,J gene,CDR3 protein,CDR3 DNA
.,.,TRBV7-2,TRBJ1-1,CASSHARTQNTEAFF,TGTGCCAGCAGCCATGCAAGAACCCAGAACACTGAAGCTTTCTTT
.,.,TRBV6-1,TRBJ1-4,CASKGGQDEKLFF,TGTGCCAGCAAGGGGGGACAAGATGAAAAACTGTTTTTT
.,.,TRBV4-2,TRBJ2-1,CASSQGASLNEQFF,TGTGCCAGCAGCCAAGGGGCTAGCCTCAATGAGCAGTTCTTC
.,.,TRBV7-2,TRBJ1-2,CASSFSRRNYGYTF,TGTGCCAGCAGCTTCTCGCGGCGGAACTATGGCTACACCTTC
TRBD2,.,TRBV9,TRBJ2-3,CASSVVAGGPDTQYF,TGTGCCAGCAGCGTAGTCGCGGGGGGCCCAGATACGCAGTATTTT
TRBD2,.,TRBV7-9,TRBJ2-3,CASSSGGDTQYF,TGTGCCAGCAGTTCGGGGGGGGATACGCAGTATTTT
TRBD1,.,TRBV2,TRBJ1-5,CASSEGQRRSNSNQPQHF,TGTGCCAGCAGTGAGGGACAGCGGCGGTCTAATAGCAATCAGCCCCAGCATTTT
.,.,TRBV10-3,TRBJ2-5,CAISESGFGAGPQETQYF,TGTGCCATCAGTGAGTCGGGTTTTGGCGCGGGGCCCCAAGAGACCCAGTACTTC
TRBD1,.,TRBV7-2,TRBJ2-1,CASSLQGVWLVF,TGTGCCAGCAGCTTGCAGGGGGTTTGGTTGGTCTTC
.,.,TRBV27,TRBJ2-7,CASSLLGGEQYF,TGTGCCAGCAGTTTACTGGGTGGCGAGCAGTACTTC
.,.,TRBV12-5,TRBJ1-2,CASGPHGTNYGYTF,TGTGCTAGTGGTCCCCACGGAACTAACTATGGCTACACCTTC
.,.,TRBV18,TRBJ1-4,CASSPGATNEKLFF,TGTGCCAGCTCCCCGGGTGCAACTAATGAAAAACTGTTTTTT
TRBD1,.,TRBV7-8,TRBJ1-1,CASSTRDRGSNTEAFF,TGTGCCAGCAGCACCCGGGACAGGGGGTCCAACACTGAAGCTTTCTTT
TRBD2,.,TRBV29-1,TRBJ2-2,CSVEVGASGTGELFF,TGCAGCGTTGAAGTTGGGGCTAGCGGGACCGGGGAGCTGTTTTTT
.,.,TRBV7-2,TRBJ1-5,CASSLRQGNQPQHF,TGTGCCAGCAGCTTACGACAGGGCAATCAGCCCCAGCATTTT
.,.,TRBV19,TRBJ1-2,CASSIATYGYTF,TGTGCCAGTAGTATAGCGACGTATGGCTACACCTTC
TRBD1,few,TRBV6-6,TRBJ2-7,CASSMDRGLGEQYF,TGTGCCAGCAGCATGGACAGGGGTTTAGGCGAGCAGTACTTC
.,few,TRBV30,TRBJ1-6,CAWSVRSPRYF,TGTGCCTGGAGTGTACGATCCCCAAGGTACTTT
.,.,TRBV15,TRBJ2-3,CATGFWRDTQYF,TGTGCCACTGGGTTTTGGCGCGATACGCAGTATTTT
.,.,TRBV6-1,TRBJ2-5,CASSEGLVKTQYF,TGTGCCAGCAGTGAAGGGCTAGTAAAGACCCAGTACTTC
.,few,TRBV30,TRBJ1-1,CAWAVRSEAFF,TGTGCCTGGGCTGTTCGGTCTGAAGCTTTCTTT
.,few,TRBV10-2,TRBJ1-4,CASTRDFNEKLFF,TGCGCCAGCACACGGGACTTTAATGAAAAACTGTTTTTT
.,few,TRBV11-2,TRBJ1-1,CASRGQRNTEAFF,TGTGCCAGCAGAGGACAGCGGAACACTGAAGCTTTCTTT
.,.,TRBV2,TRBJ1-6,CASSGKGYSPLHF,TGTGCCAGCAGTGGAAAGGGATATTCACCCCTCCACTTT
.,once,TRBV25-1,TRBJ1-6,CASTPGGSNSPLHF,TGTGCCAGCACCCCGGGGGGGAGCAATTCACCCCTCCACTTT
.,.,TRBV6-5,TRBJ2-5,CASSYKGGETQYF,TGTGCCAGCAGTTACAAGGGGGGGGAGACCCAGTACTTC
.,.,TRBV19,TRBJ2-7,CASRRLGGPYEQYF,TGTGCCAGTAGGAGACTAGGGGGACCCTACGAGCAGTACTTC
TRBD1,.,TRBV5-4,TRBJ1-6,CASSRGQALPSPLHF,TGTGCCAGCAGCCGCGGACAGGCCCTTCCTTCACCCCTCCACTTT
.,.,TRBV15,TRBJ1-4,CATSRERQGGEKLFF,TGTGCCACCAGCAGGGAGAGGCAGGGTGGAGAAAAACTGTTTTTT
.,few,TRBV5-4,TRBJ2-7,CASQRGSNNEQYF,TGTGCCAGCCAAAGGGGGAGCAACAACGAGCAGTACTTC
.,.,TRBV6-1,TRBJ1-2,CASSEKSGERGYTF,TGTGCCAGCAGTGAGAAATCCGGGGAAAGGGGCTACACCTTC
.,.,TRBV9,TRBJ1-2,CASSVGRRASDGYTF,TGTGCCAGCAGCGTAGGTCGCAGGGCGTCTGATGGCTACACCTTC
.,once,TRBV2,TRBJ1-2,CASSEPFNYGYTF,TGTGCCAGCAGTGAGCCGTTCAACTATGGCTACACCTTC
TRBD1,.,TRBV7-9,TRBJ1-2,CASRRQGSDYGYTF,TGTGCCAGCAGGAGACAGGGGAGCGACTATGGCTACACCTTC
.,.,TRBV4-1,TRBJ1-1,CASSQTGGGNTEAFF,TGCGCCAGCAGCCAGACGGGGGGAGGGAACACTGAAGCTTTCTTT
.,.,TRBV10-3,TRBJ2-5,CAISGQGLRETQYF,TGTGCCATCAGTGGGCAGGGGCTACGAGAGACCCAGTACTTC
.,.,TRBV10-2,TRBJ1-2,CASSEGFGGRAYGYTF,TGCGCCAGCAGTGAAGGTTTTGGAGGAAGGGCCTATGGCTACACCTTC